This T cell receptor beta chain was identified in a study of T-cell reconstitution after alpha-beta-depleted transplantation in children. Findings and limits, study-wide: Surviving recipient T cells and thymic progenitors accounted for the high day-60 TCRbeta diversity observed in some patients. The authors attributed T-cell counts and diversity one year after transplant mostly to newly produced T cells. After transplant, at about two months, alpha-beta T cells were reportedly derived from several hundred expanded graft clones.

TCRbeta library preparation incorporated unique molecular identifiers. One entry per CDR3 protein results from TCRdb running MiXCR on the PCR reads. Of just over 950,000 distinct CDR3 sequences listed, roughly 29% are singletons. The table lists this clonotype with many counts. What it binds is unknown. The TCR was taken from a boy under three years old who had a stem cell transplant for SCID, so the T cells may come from the graft donor. The source material was PBMCs, mostly from graft donor cells, sampled 360 days after TCRalphabeta/CD19-depleted stem cell transplant.

This CDR3 reads CASSLAPGSYGYTF. Here the CDR3 DNA reads TGCGCCAGCAGCTTGGCGCCGGGGAGCTATGGCTACACCTTC. This chain connects TRBV5-1 to TRBJ1-2, with D unclear. V lost 0 bases and J 4 bases, leaving 10 bases between the germline ends. The V gene's germline CDR1 is SGHRS and CDR2 YFSETQ. This CDR3 is built from 14 residues.